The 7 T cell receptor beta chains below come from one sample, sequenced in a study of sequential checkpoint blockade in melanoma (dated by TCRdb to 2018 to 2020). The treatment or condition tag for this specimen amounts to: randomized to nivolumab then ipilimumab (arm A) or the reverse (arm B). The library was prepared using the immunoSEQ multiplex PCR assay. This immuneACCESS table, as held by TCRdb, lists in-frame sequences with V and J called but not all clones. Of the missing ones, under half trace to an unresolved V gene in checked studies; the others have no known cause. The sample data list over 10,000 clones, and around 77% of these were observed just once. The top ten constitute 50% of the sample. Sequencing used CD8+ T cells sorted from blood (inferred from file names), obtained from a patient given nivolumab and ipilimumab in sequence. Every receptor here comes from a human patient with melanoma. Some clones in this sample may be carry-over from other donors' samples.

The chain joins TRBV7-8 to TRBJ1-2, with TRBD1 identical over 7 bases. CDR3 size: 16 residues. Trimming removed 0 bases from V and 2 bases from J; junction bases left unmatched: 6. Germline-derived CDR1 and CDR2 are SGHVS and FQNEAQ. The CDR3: CASSLAPQGQNYGYTF. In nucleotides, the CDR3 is TGTGCCAGCAGCTTAGCACCCCAGGGACAGAACTATGGCTACACCTTC.

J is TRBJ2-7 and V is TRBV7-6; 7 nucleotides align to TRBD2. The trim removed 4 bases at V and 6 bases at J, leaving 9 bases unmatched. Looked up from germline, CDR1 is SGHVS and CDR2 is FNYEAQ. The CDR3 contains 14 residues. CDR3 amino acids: CASSWGGPGGEQYF. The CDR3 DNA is TGTGCCAGCAGCTGGGGAGGGCCCGGGGGCGAGCAGTACTTC.

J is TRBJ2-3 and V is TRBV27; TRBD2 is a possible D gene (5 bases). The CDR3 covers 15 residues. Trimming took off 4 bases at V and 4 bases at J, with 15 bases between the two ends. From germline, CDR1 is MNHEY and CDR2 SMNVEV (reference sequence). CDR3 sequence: CASSSSYSGADTQYF. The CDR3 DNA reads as TGTGCCAGCAGTTCCTCCTACAGCGGAGCAGATACGCAGTATTTT.

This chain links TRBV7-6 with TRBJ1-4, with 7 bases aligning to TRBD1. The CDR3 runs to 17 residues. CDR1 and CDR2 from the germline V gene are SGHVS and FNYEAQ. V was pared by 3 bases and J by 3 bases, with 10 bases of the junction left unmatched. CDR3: CASSFRSPRGPNEKLFF. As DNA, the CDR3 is TGTGCCAGCAGCTTCAGGTCCCCAAGGGGGCCTAATGAAAAACTGTTTTTT.

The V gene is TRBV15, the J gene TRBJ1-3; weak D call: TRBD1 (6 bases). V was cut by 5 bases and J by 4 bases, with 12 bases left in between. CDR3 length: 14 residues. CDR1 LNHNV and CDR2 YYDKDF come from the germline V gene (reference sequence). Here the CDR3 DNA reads TGTGCCACCAGCGCCGATACAGGGGGAAACACCATATATTTT. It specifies CATSADTGGNTIYF.

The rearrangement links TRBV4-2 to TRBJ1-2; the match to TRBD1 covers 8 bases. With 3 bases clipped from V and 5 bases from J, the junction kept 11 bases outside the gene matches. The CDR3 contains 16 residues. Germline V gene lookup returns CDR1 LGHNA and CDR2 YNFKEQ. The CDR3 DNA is TGTGCCAGCAGCCAGGGTGCGCAGGGGGCTGGATATGGCTACACCTTC. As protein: CASSQGAQGAGYGYTF.

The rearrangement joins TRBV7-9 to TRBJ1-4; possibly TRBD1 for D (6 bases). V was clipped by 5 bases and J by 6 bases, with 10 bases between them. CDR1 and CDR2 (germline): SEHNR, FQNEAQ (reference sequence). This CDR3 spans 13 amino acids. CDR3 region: CASSRQVDEKLFF. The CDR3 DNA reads TGTGCCAGCAGCCGACAGGTGGATGAAAAACTGTTTTTT. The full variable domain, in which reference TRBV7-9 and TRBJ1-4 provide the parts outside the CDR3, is DTGVSQNPRHKITKRGQNVTFRCDPISEHNRLYWYRQTLGQGPEFLTYFQNEAQLEKSRLLSDRFSAERPKGSFSTLEIQRTEQGDSAMYLCASSRQVDEKLFFGSGTQLSVL.